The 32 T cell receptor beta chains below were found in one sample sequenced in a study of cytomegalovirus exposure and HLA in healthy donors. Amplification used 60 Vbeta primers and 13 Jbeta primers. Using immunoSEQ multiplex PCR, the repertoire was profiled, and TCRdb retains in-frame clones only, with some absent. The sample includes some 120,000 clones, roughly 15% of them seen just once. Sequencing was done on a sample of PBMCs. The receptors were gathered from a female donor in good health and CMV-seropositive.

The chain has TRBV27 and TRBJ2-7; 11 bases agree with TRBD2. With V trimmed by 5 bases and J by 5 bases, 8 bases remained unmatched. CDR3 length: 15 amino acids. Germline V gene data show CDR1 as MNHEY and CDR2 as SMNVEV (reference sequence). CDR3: CASSPLAGGPHEQYF. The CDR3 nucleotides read TGTGCCAGCAGTCCCTTAGCGGGAGGGCCCCACGAGCAGTACTTC.

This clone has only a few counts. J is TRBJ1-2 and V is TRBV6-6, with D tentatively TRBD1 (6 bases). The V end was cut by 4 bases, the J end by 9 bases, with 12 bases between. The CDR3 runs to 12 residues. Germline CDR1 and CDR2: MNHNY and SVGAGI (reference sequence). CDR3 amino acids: CASSFPGDRYTF. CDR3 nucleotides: TGTGCCAGCAGTTTCCCAGGGGATCGCTACACCTTC.

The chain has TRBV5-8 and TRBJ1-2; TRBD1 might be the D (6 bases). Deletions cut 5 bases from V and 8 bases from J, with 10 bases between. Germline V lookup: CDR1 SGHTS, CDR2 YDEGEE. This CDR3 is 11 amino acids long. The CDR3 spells CASRQGGGYTF. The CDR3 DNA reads TGTGCCAGCAGACAGGGTGGGGGCTACACCTTC.

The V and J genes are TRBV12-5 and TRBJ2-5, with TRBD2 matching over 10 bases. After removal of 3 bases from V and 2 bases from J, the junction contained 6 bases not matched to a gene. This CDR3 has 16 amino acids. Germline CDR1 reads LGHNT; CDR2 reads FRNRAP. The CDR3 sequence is CASGFGTSEHQETQYF. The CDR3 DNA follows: TGTGCTAGTGGTTTCGGGACTAGCGAACATCAAGAGACCCAGTACTTC.

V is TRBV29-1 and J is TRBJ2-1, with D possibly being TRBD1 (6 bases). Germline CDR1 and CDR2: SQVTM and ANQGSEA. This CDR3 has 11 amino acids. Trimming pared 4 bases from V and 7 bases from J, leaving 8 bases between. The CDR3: CSVGQGNEQFF. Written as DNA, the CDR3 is TGCAGCGTTGGGCAGGGGAATGAGCAGTTCTTC.

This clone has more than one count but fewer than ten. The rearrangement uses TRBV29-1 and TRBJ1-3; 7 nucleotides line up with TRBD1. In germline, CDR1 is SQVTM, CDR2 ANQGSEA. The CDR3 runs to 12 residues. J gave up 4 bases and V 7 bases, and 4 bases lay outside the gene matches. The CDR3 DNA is TGCAGCGCAGCGACAGGGGGAAACACCATATATTTT. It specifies CSAATGGNTIYF.

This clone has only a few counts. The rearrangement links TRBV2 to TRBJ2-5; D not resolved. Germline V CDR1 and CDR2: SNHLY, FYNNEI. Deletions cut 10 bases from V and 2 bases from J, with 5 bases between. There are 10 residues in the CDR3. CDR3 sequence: CATQQETQYF. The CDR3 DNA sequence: TGTGCCACCCAACAAGAGACCCAGTACTTC.

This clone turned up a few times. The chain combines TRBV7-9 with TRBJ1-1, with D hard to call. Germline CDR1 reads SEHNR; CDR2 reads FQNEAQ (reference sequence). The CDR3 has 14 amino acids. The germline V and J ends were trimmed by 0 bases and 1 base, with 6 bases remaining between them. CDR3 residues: CASSLAGRNTEAFF. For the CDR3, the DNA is TGTGCCAGCAGCTTAGCAGGGAGGAACACTGAAGCTTTCTTT.

The CDR3 DNA is TGTGCCAGCAGTGAAGCGAGAGTCTCGGGCAGGGAACGTCAGCCCCAGCATTTT. Encoded protein: CASSEARVSGRERQPQHF. The gene calls are TRBV6-1 and TRBJ1-5, with D tentatively TRBD1 (5 bases). This CDR3 is 18 amino acids long. V was trimmed by 0 bases and J by 6 bases, leaving 21 bases between them. Germline CDR1 is MNHNS and CDR2 is SASEGT.

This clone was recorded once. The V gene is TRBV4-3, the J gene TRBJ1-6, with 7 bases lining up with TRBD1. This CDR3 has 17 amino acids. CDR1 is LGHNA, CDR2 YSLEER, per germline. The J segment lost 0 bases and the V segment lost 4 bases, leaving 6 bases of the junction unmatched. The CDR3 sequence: CASSRTGPSSYNSPLHF. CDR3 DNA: TGCGCCAGCAGCCGGACAGGCCCGAGCTCCTATAATTCACCCCTCCACTTT.

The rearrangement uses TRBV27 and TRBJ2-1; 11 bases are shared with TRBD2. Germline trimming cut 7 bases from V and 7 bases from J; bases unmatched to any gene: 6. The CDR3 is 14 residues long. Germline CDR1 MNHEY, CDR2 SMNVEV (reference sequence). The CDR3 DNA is TGTGCCAGCACACTTCTAGCGGGAGGAAATGAGCAGTTCTTC. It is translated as CASTLLAGGNEQFF.

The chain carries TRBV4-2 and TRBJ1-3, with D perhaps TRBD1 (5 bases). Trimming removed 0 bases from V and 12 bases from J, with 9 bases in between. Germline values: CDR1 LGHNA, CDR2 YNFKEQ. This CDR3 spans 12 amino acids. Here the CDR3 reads CASSQDGTGIYF. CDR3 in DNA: TGTGCCAGCAGCCAAGATGGAACAGGCATATATTTT.

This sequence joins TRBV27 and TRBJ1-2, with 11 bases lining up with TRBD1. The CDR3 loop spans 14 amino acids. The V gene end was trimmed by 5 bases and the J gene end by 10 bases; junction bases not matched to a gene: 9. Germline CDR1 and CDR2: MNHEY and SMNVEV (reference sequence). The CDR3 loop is CASSTGTGGWAYTF. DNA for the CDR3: TGTGCCAGCAGTACCGGGACAGGGGGGTGGGCCTACACCTTC.

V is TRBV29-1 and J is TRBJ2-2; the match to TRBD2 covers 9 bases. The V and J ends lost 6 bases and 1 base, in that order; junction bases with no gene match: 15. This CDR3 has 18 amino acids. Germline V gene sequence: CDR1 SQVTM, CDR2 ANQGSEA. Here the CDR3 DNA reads TGCAGCGTGTCGACTAGCGGAACCTCACGGTTGAACACCGGGGAGCTGTTTTTT. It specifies CSVSTSGTSRLNTGELFF.

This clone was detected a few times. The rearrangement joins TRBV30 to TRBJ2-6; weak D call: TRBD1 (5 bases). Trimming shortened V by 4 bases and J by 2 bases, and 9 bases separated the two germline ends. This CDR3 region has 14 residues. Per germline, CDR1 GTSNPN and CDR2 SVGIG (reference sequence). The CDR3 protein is CAWTRTPGANVLTF. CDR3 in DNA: TGTGCCTGGACTCGGACACCTGGGGCCAACGTCCTGACTTTC.

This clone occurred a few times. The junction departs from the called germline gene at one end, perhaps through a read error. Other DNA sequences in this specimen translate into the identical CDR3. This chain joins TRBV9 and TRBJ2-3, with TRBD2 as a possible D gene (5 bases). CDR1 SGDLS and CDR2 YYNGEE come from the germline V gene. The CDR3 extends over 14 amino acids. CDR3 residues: CASSVMTKSDTQYF. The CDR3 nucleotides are TGCGCCAGCAGCGTAATGACTAAATCAGATACGCAGTATTTT.

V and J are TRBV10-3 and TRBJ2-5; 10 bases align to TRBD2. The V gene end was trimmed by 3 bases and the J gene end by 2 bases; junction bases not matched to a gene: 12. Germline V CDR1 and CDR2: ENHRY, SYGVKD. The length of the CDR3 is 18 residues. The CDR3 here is CAISEFPAGGVRQETQYF. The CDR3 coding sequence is TGTGCCATCAGTGAATTTCCAGCGGGAGGGGTTCGGCAAGAGACCCAGTACTTC.

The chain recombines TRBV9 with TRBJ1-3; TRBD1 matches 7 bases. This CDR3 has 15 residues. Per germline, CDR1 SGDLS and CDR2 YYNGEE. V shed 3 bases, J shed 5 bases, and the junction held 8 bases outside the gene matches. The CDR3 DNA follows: TGTGCCAGCAGCGAGAGGGGGCAATCAAGAAACACCATATATTTT. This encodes CASSERGQSRNTIYF. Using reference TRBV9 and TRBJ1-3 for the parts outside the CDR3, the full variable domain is DSGVTQTPKHLITATGQRVTLRCSPRSGDLSVYWYQQSLDQGLQFLIQYYNGEERAKGNILERFSAQQFPDLHSELNLSSLELGDSALYFCASSERGQSRNTIYFGEGSWLTVV.

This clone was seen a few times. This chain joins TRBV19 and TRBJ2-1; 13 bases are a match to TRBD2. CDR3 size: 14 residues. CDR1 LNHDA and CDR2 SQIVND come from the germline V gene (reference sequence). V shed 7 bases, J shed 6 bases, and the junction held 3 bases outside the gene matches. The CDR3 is CASKGTSGTNEQFF. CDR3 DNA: TGTGCCAGTAAGGGGACTAGCGGGACCAATGAGCAGTTCTTC.

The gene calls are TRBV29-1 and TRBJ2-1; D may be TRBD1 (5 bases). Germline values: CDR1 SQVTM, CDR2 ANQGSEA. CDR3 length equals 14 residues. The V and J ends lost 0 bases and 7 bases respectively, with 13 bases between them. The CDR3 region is CSVEEQVVRNEQFF. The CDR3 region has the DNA TGCAGCGTTGAAGAACAGGTAGTGAGGAATGAGCAGTTCTTC.

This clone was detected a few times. CDR3 DNA sequence: TGTGCCAGCAGCGTAGCCGGCGGGGGGGTATACGAGCAGTACTTC. Its translation: CASSVAGGGVYEQYF. The rearrangement links TRBV9 to TRBJ2-7; TRBD2 agrees at 9 bases. Germline-derived CDR1 and CDR2 are SGDLS and YYNGEE. The junction had 5 bases not matched to a gene; V was cut back by 0 bases and J by 4 bases. The CDR3 contains 15 residues.

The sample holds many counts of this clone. The CDR3 nucleotides are TGTGCCAGCAGCTTAGTCAGGGTAAGGGGAAACACCATATATTTT. It codes for CASSLVRVRGNTIYF. V is TRBV11-2 and J is TRBJ1-3; maybe TRBD1 (5 bases). This CDR3 has 15 residues. V lost 1 base to trimming and J lost 4 bases, with 11 bases between them. Germline loops: CDR1 SGHAT, CDR2 FQNNGV.

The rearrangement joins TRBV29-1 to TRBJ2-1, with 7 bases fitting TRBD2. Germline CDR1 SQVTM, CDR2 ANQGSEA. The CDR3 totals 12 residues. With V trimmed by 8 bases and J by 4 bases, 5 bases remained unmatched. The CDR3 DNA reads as TGCAGCCACCGAGCGGGGTACAATGAGCAGTTCTTC. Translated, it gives CSHRAGYNEQFF.

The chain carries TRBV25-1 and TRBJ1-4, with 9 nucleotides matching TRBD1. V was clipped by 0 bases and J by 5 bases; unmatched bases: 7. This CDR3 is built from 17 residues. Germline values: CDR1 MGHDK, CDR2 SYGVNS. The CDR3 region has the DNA TGTGCCAGCAGTGAATATGGGACAGGGAAGGGAAATGAAAAACTGTTTTTT. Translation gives CASSEYGTGKGNEKLFF. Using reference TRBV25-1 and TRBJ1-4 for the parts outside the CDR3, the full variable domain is EADIYQTPRYLVIGTGKKITLECSQTMGHDKMYWYQQDPGMELHLIHYSYGVNSTEKGDLSSESTVSRIRTEHFPLTLESARPSHTSQYLCASSEYGTGKGNEKLFFGSGTQLSVL.

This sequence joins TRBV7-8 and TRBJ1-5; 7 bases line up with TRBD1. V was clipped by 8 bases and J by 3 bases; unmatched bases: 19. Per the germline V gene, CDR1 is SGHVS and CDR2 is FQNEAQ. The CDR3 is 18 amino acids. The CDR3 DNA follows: TGTGCCAGCTTAGAAACGGGTTACAGGGGAATTGCCAATCAGCCCCAGCATTTT. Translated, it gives CASLETGYRGIANQPQHF.

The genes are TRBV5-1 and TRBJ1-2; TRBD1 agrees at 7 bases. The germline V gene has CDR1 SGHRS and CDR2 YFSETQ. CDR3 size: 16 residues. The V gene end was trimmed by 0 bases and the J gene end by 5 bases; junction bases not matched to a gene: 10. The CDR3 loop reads CASSLASTGIAYGYTF. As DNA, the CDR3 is TGCGCCAGCAGCTTGGCCTCGACAGGGATAGCGTATGGCTACACCTTC.

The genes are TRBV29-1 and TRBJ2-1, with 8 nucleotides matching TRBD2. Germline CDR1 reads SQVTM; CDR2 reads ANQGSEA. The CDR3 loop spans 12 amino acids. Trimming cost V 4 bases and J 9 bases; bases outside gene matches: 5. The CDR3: CSVVAGGGEQFF. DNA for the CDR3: TGCAGCGTTGTTGCGGGGGGCGGTGAGCAGTTCTTC.

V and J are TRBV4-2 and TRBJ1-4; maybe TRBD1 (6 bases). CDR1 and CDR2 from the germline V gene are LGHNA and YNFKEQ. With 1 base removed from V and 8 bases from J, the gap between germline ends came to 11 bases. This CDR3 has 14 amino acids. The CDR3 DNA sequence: TGTGCCAGCAGCCAAGGTCAGGGGTCGGAAAAACTGTTTTTT. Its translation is CASSQGQGSEKLFF.

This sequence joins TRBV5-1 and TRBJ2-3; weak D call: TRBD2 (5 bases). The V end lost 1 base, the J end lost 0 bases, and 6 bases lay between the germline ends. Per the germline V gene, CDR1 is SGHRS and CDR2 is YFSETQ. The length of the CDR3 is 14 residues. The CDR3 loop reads CASSLRTSTDTQYF. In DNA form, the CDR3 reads TGCGCCAGCAGCTTGCGGACTAGCACAGATACGCAGTATTTT.

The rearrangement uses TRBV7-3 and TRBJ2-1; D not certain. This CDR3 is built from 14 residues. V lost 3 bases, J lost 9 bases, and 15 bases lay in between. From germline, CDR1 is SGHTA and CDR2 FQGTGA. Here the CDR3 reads CASSFGAAGGEQFF. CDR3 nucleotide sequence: TGTGCCAGCAGCTTCGGCGCCGCTGGCGGTGAGCAGTTCTTC.

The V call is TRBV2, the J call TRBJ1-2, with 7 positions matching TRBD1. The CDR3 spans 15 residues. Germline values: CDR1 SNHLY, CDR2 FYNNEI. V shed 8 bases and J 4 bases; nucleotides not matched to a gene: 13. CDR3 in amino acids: CASDLTGAPSYGYTF. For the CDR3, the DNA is TGTGCCAGCGATTTAACAGGGGCCCCTTCCTATGGCTACACCTTC.

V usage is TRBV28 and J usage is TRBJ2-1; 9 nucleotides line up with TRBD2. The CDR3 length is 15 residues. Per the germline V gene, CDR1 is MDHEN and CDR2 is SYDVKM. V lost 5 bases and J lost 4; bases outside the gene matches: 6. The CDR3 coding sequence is TGTGCCAGCAGTATAGCGGGAGAAAGATACAATGAGCAGTTCTTC. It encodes CASSIAGERYNEQFF.